The 21 T cell receptor beta chains in this list originate from one sample, sequenced in a study of CD8 T cells in ankylosing spondylitis. Each CDR3 protein gets one entry after TCRdb re-called the 5' RACE reads with MiXCR. The sample carries approximately 150,000 distinct CDR3 sequences, around 8.9% recorded once. Sequencing input: blood, either unsorted or a sorted T cell fraction (not recorded which). These TCRs come from a female donor with ankylosing spondylitis or in good health (not recorded which).

The chain joins TRBV15 to TRBJ2-7; unclear D gene. The CDR3 spans 13 residues. CDR1 is LNHNV, CDR2 YYDKDF, per germline (reference sequence). V was trimmed by 0 bases and J by 5 bases, leaving 8 bases between them. The CDR3 coding sequence is TGTGCCACCAGCAGAGAGGGTGTGGACGAGCAGTACTTC. Translated: CATSREGVDEQYF.

V gene TRBV27 combines with J gene TRBJ2-7; 9 bases line up with TRBD2. The V segment lost 0 bases and the J segment 2 bases; nucleotides outside the gene matches: 5. The CDR3 runs to 16 residues. The germline V gene encodes CDR1 MNHEY and CDR2 SMNVEV (reference sequence). CDR3 bases: TGTGCCAGCAGTTTATCGGGCGGGAGGGCCCCCTACGAGCAGTACTTC. As protein: CASSLSGGRAPYEQYF.

The chain recombines TRBV6-1 with TRBJ1-1; TRBD1 matches 7 bases. This CDR3 is built from 13 residues. The germline V gene has CDR1 MNHNS and CDR2 SASEGT. V lost 5 bases to trimming and J lost 8 bases; unmatched junction nucleotides: 8. The CDR3 protein is CASSLGQASEAFF. The CDR3 nucleotides read TGTGCCAGCAGTCTCGGACAGGCTTCGGAAGCTTTCTTT.

This clonotype has a handful of counts. The rearrangement uses TRBV9 and TRBJ2-1; D might be TRBD1 or TRBD2, each matching 5 bases. The germline V and J ends were trimmed by 2 bases and 6 bases, with 12 bases remaining between them. The CDR3 is 14 residues long. Germline V gives CDR1 SGDLS, CDR2 YYNGEE. CDR3 amino acids: CASSVGDQGNEQFF. CDR3 nucleotide sequence: TGTGCCAGCAGCGTGGGGGATCAGGGCAATGAGCAGTTCTTC.

The sample holds a few counts of this clonotype. V is TRBV7-2 and J is TRBJ1-5; 7 positions agree with TRBD1. The V segment lost 3 bases and the J segment 4 bases; nucleotides outside the gene matches: 6. The CDR3 sequence is 15 residues long. Germline assignment: CDR1 SGHTA and CDR2 FQGNSA. The CDR3 loop is CASSFGQAANQPQHF. CDR3 DNA: TGTGCCAGCAGCTTCGGACAGGCCGCGAATCAGCCCCAGCATTTT.

At least ten counts were recorded for this clonotype. The chain is built from TRBV7-9 and TRBJ2-2; D is unclear. From germline, CDR1 is SEHNR and CDR2 FQNEAQ (reference sequence). This CDR3 has 10 residues. The CDR3 loop is CAEDTGELFF. The CDR3 DNA sequence: TGTGCTGAAGACACCGGGGAGCTGTTTTTT.

This sequence joins TRBV20-1 and TRBJ2-1, with D maybe TRBD2 (5 bases). CDR1 is DFQATT, CDR2 SNEGSKA, per germline (reference sequence). The CDR3 is 14 residues long. The germline V and J ends were trimmed by 6 bases and 4 bases, with 16 bases remaining between them. The CDR3 reads CSAPPWSGYNEQFF. CDR3 bases: TGCAGTGCCCCCCCCTGGAGCGGATACAATGAGCAGTTCTTC.

This clonotype was recorded many times. The V gene is TRBV29-1, the J gene TRBJ1-1; D gene uncertain. Germline CDR1 reads SQVTM; CDR2 reads ANQGSEA. The CDR3 has 12 amino acids. Trimming took 7 bases from V and 1 from J, leaving 10 bases between them. CDR3 sequence: CSARFGNTEAFF. The CDR3 nucleotides read TGCAGCGCCCGGTTTGGGAACACTGAAGCTTTCTTT.

The chain carries TRBV7-9 and TRBJ2-5, with 14 bases lining up with TRBD2. CDR3 length: 17 residues. The J segment lost 4 bases and the V segment lost 2 bases, leaving 6 bases of the junction unmatched. Germline V gene sequence: CDR1 SEHNR, CDR2 FQNEAQ (reference sequence). The DNA for the CDR3 is TGTGCCAGCAGCTTAACCCCCGGACTAGCGGGAGGAGAGACCCAGTACTTC. It encodes CASSLTPGLAGGETQYF.

This clonotype was observed many times. This sequence joins TRBV9 and TRBJ2-7, with D unresolved. The V and J ends lost 1 base and 4 bases respectively, with 9 bases between them. The CDR3 is 13 residues long. Germline-derived CDR1 and CDR2 are SGDLS and YYNGEE. The CDR3 DNA reads as TGTGCCAGCAGCGTAACATCAAGTTACGAGCAGTACTTC. Amino acids: CASSVTSSYEQYF.

The chain couples TRBV2 to TRBJ2-5, with D uncertain. This CDR3 is built from 14 residues. Germline V lookup: CDR1 SNHLY, CDR2 FYNNEI. V was clipped by 2 bases and J by 5 bases, with 12 bases between them. For the CDR3, the DNA is TGTGCCAGCAGTGAAAGGATAACCGATGAGACCCAGTACTTC. Encoded protein: CASSERITDETQYF.

This clonotype showed up just once. The chain uses TRBV27 and TRBJ2-7; D is uncertain. The length of the CDR3 is 14 residues. CDR1 MNHEY and CDR2 SMNVEV come from the germline V gene (reference sequence). Trimming shortened V by 5 bases and J by 2 bases, and 13 bases separated the two germline ends. The CDR3 region is CASSRVTPPYEQYF. The CDR3 DNA follows: TGTGCCAGCAGTCGTGTAACACCTCCCTACGAGCAGTACTTC.

This clonotype was seen many times. The rearrangement uses TRBV14 and TRBJ2-7, with D perhaps being TRBD1 or TRBD2 (5 bases each). The CDR3 covers 14 residues. Germline loops: CDR1 SGHDN, CDR2 FVKESK. Trimming left V 6 bases short and J 1 base short, with 13 bases between. CDR3 amino acids: CASSRRDQSYEQYF. The CDR3 DNA follows: TGTGCCAGCAGTCGAAGGGACCAGTCCTACGAGCAGTACTTC.

This rearrangement joins TRBV6-2 or TRBV6-3 to TRBJ2-5; D is ambiguous. Trimming took off 0 bases at V and 5 bases at J, with 4 bases between the two ends. This CDR3 is built from 12 residues. Per the germline V gene, CDR1 is MNHEY and CDR2 is SVGEGT. CDR3 loop: CASSYSIETQYF. CDR3 in DNA: TGTGCCAGCAGTTACTCGATTGAGACCCAGTACTTC.

This clonotype appeared many times. This sequence joins TRBV5-5 and TRBJ2-7; D uncertain. The germline V and J ends were trimmed by 1 base and 4 bases, with 6 bases remaining between them. CDR1 is SGHKS and CDR2 is YYEKEE in the germline V gene (reference sequence). This CDR3 comprises 12 residues. CDR3 nucleotides: TGTGCCAGCAGCTTGAAAGCGTACGAGCAGTACTTC. It specifies CASSLKAYEQYF. The whole variable domain, remainder taken from reference TRBV5-5 and TRBJ2-7, is DAGVTQSPTHLIKTRGQQVTLRCSPISGHKSVSWYQQVLGQGPQFIFQYYEKEERGRGNFPDRFSARQFPNYSSELNVNALLLGDSALYLCASSLKAYEQYFGPGTRLTVT.

The V call is TRBV2, the J call TRBJ1-1; D might be TRBD1 (5 bases). The V end was cut by 8 bases, the J end by 3 bases, with 19 bases between. This CDR3 is built from 15 residues. Germline V gene data show CDR1 as SNHLY and CDR2 as FYNNEI. CDR3 in amino acids: CASGPTAWGDTEAFF. CDR3 bases: TGTGCCAGCGGACCGACAGCCTGGGGGGACACTGAAGCTTTCTTT.

This clonotype was recorded many times. The rearrangement links TRBV6-5 to TRBJ2-1, with 9 nucleotides matching TRBD2. In germline, CDR1 is MNHEY, CDR2 SVGAGI. The CDR3 is 15 residues long. V lost 2 bases and J lost 5; bases outside the gene matches: 4. CDR3 sequence: CASSYRGRDNNEQFF. CDR3 nucleotide sequence: TGTGCCAGCAGTTACCGCGGGAGGGATAACAATGAGCAGTTCTTC.

A few counts support this clonotype. The chain couples TRBV4-3 to TRBJ2-3; 8 positions agree with TRBD2. CDR1 and CDR2 (germline): LGHNA, YSLEER. V was clipped by 0 bases and J by 3 bases; unmatched bases: 17. This CDR3 is built from 20 residues. This CDR3 is CASSQDSPPGAGVETDTQYF. The DNA for the CDR3 is TGCGCCAGCAGCCAAGATAGCCCTCCGGGAGCGGGAGTCGAAACAGATACGCAGTATTTT.

This clonotype was observed a handful of times. V is TRBV11-2 and J is TRBJ1-2; 10 nucleotides match TRBD1. V dropped 0 bases and J dropped 5; count of bases not matched to a gene: 12. There are 18 residues in the CDR3. Germline V gene lookup returns CDR1 SGHAT and CDR2 FQNNGV. CDR3 DNA: TGTGCCAGCAGCTTAGATCTGGGACAGGGGAGCCCAGTTTATGGCTACACCTTC. This codes for CASSLDLGQGSPVYGYTF.

The chain is built from TRBV6-2 or TRBV6-3 and TRBJ2-3, with D perhaps TRBD1 (6 bases). Trimming took 2 bases from V and 4 from J, leaving 13 bases between them. This CDR3 comprises 15 residues. The V gene's germline CDR1 is MNHEY and CDR2 SVGEGT. This CDR3 reads CASSYTGLGADTQYF. The CDR3 DNA reads as TGTGCCAGCAGTTACACAGGGTTGGGTGCAGATACGCAGTATTTT.

The chain recombines TRBV7-9 with TRBJ2-7; 8 bases match TRBD1. V lost 5 bases and J lost 0; bases outside the gene matches: 12. CDR1 SEHNR and CDR2 FQNEAQ come from the germline V gene (reference sequence). The CDR3 is 17 residues long. The CDR3 bases are TGTGCCAGCAGCCCCACCCCCGGGACAGGACCCTCCTACGAGCAGTACTTC. It encodes CASSPTPGTGPSYEQYF.